One sample yielded the 8 T cell receptor beta chains listed below, sequenced in a study of T cells in Graves' hyperthyroidism and ophthalmopathy. RNA transcripts served as the template for amplifying TCR beta CDR3 regions. HTBI primers were used for first-round RT-PCR of the TCR CDR3. From the multiplex PCR reads, TCRdb called clonotypes with MiXCR, one entry per CDR3 protein. The table has under 600,000 distinct CDR3 sequences, approximately 16% seen once. Sequencing was done on a sample of blood. The origin of the receptors is a woman between 35 and 50 years old with Graves' ophthalmopathy.

Worth noting for this clonotype: At one end the junction does not follow the germline gene, possibly because of a read error. V gene TRBV7-2 combines with J gene TRBJ2-3; 9 nucleotides agree with TRBD2. Germline loops: CDR1 SGHTA, CDR2 FQGNSA. The CDR3 is 17 amino acids. In DNA, the CDR3 is TGTGCCAGCAGCCTCCAAGTAGCCGGGACTAGCAAAGATACGCAGTATTTT. It encodes CASSLQVAGTSKDTQYF.

This clonotype has only a few counts. This chain uses TRBV4-2 with TRBJ2-7; TRBD1 matches at 10 bases. Losses at the gene ends were 3 bases for V and 6 bases for J; bases not matched to a gene: 8. This CDR3 has 15 amino acids. In germline, CDR1 is LGHNA, CDR2 YNFKEQ. CDR3 in DNA: TGTGCCAGCAGCCAGCCGACAGGGGGCTTGGTCGAGCAGTACTTC. Amino acid sequence: CASSQPTGGLVEQYF.

This clonotype was observed many times. The V call is TRBV5-1, the J call TRBJ2-3; 11 positions match TRBD2. With 2 bases clipped from V and 6 bases from J, the junction kept 2 bases outside the gene matches. The CDR3 length is 14 residues. Germline V gene lookup returns CDR1 SGHRS and CDR2 YFSETQ. The CDR3 nucleotides are TGCGCCAGCAGCTTACGGACTAGCGGGGATACGCAGTATTTT. Amino acids: CASSLRTSGDTQYF.

This clonotype was observed a few times. V usage is TRBV10-2 and J usage is TRBJ2-1; 8 nucleotides agree with TRBD2. Germline V gene sequence: CDR1 WSHSY, CDR2 SAAADI. The CDR3 runs to 15 residues. J lost 5 bases, V lost 4 bases, and 7 bases had no gene match. The CDR3 DNA sequence: TGCGCCAGCAGTGTCAGCGGGAGTATGAACAATGAGCAGTTCTTC. Protein product: CASSVSGSMNNEQFF.

This chain connects TRBV5-1 to TRBJ2-1; the match to TRBD2 covers 9 bases. J lost 9 bases, V lost 4 bases, and 5 bases had no gene match. This CDR3 spans 13 amino acids. From germline, CDR1 is SGHRS and CDR2 YFSETQ. CDR3 DNA: TGCGCCAGCAGCGTAGCGGGAGCTCCTGAGCAGTTCTTC. The encoded protein is CASSVAGAPEQFF.

Ten or more counts support this clonotype. This chain joins TRBV2 and TRBJ2-1, with 11 bases fitting TRBD2. V was clipped by 4 bases and J by 9 bases; unmatched bases: 8. The CDR3 sequence is 15 residues long. Germline V lookup: CDR1 SNHLY, CDR2 FYNNEI. The CDR3 is CASSVAGGGLGEQFF. The CDR3 nucleotides read TGTGCCAGCAGTGTAGCGGGGGGGGGATTGGGTGAGCAGTTCTTC.

This clonotype occurred many times. V gene TRBV2 combines with J gene TRBJ2-1; D call uncertain. The CDR3 totals 18 residues. V was cut by 8 bases and J by 0 bases, with 23 bases left in between. CDR1 is SNHLY and CDR2 is FYNNEI in the germline V gene. CDR3 DNA sequence: TGTGCCAGCGGGAAAGATCAAGTCATCACAAGCTCCTACAATGAGCAGTTCTTC. Its translation is CASGKDQVITSSYNEQFF. The full variable domain, with the rest looked up from reference TRBV2 and TRBJ2-1, is EPEVTQTPSHQVTQMGQEVILRCVPISNHLYFYWYRQILGQKVEFLVSFYNNEISEKSEIFDDQFSVERPDGSNFTLKIRSTKLEDSAMYFCASGKDQVITSSYNEQFFGPGTRLTVL.

Many counts were recorded for this clonotype. The chain links TRBV7-3 to TRBJ2-3; the D is unclear. The CDR3 loop spans 15 amino acids. Trimming cost V 1 base and J 6 bases, with 14 bases left between them. CDR1 and CDR2 from the germline V gene are SGHTA and FQGTGA. CDR3 in amino acids: CASSLKGRRGDTQYF. The CDR3 DNA follows: TGTGCCAGCAGCTTAAAGGGTCGGCGCGGCGATACGCAGTATTTT.